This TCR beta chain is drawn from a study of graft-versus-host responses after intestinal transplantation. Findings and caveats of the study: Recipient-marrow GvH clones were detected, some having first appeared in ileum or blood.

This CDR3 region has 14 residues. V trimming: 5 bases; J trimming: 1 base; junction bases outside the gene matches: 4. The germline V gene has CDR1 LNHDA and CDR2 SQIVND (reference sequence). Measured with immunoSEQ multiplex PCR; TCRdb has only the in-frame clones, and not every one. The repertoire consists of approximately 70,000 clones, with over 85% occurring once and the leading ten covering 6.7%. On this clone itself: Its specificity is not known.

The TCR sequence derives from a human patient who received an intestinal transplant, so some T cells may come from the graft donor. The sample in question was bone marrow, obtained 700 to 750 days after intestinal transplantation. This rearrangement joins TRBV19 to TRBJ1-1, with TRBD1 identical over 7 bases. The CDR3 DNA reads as TGTGCCAGTAGTCTCAGGGGGACGAACACTGAAGCTTTCTTT. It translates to CASSLRGTNTEAFF.